Each of the 15 T cell receptor beta chains below was sequenced from the same sample in a study of blood T cell repertoires in COVID-19. TCRdb's table, derived via immunoSEQ multiplex PCR, lists solely in-frame clones and lacks some. This sample has 90,000 to 100,000 clones; around nine tenths occur once, and the top ten carry approximately 20%. Sequencing was carried out using peripheral blood. The origin of the receptors is a woman aged 55 to 70 with COVID-19, enrolled during active disease.

A remark on this clone: At one boundary the junction diverges from the germline segment, which might be a read error. The CDR3 bases are TGTGCCAGTAGTGACCCCGGGTCCTATAATTCACCCCTCCACTTT. Translation gives CASSDPGSYNSPLHF. V gene TRBV6-1 combines with J gene TRBJ1-6; D gene ambiguous. This CDR3 comprises 15 residues. Germline V CDR1 and CDR2: MNHNS, SASEGT.

This clone was counted between two and nine times. V usage is TRBV5-4 and J usage is TRBJ1-2, with TRBD1 matching over 8 bases. Germline trimming cut 0 bases from V and 2 bases from J; bases unmatched to any gene: 0. This CDR3 spans 14 amino acids. CDR1 is SGHNT and CDR2 is YYREEE in the germline V gene (reference sequence). In DNA, the CDR3 is TGTGCCAGCAGCTTGGACAGGGGGAACTATGGCTACACCTTC. This sequence encodes CASSLDRGNYGYTF.

This sequence joins TRBV9 and TRBJ2-2, with TRBD2 identical over 14 bases. The CDR3 has 16 amino acids. V lost 5 bases and J lost 5; bases outside the gene matches: 5. Germline V gene lookup returns CDR1 SGDLS and CDR2 YYNGEE. The CDR3 bases are TGTGCCAGCAGACCCGGGACTAGCGGGGGAACCGGGGAGCTGTTTTTT. This encodes CASRPGTSGGTGELFF.

The chain recombines TRBV6-5 with TRBJ1-3, with D uncertain. Germline V gene data show CDR1 as MNHEY and CDR2 as SVGAGI. Between the trimmed V and J ends, which lost 7 bases and 4 bases, there was a span of 17 bases. The CDR3 is 15 residues long. CDR3 sequence: CASTLLDAGGNTIYF. The CDR3 DNA follows: TGTGCCAGCACTTTGTTGGACGCGGGCGGAAACACCATATATTTT.

The V gene is TRBV5-1, the J gene TRBJ2-5; TRBD1 matches at 7 bases. Germline trimming cut 2 bases from V and 4 bases from J; bases unmatched to any gene: 5. This CDR3 region has 14 residues. CDR1 and CDR2 from the germline V gene are SGHRS and YFSETQ. The CDR3 is CASSFQGDLETQYF. The CDR3 nucleotides are TGCGCCAGCAGCTTTCAGGGGGATCTAGAGACCCAGTACTTC.

The rearrangement joins TRBV10-3 to TRBJ1-1, with TRBD1 matching 8 bases. V dropped 5 bases and J dropped 4; count of bases not matched to a gene: 3. Germline-derived CDR1 and CDR2 are ENHRY and SYGVKD. The CDR3 extends over 13 amino acids. This CDR3 reads CAISLDRGTEAFF. CDR3 bases: TGTGCCATCAGTCTCGACAGGGGCACTGAAGCTTTCTTT.

This clone was recorded only once. The CDR3, as DNA: TGTGCCAGCAGTTCTCACGCTAGCGGGGGGGTAGCTGAGCAGTTCTTC. It specifies CASSSHASGGVAEQFF. The chain recombines TRBV6-6 with TRBJ2-1; 12 bases map to TRBD2. The CDR3 is 16 amino acids. Germline lookup yields CDR1 MNHNY and CDR2 SVGAGI (reference sequence). V lost 4 bases, J lost 9 bases, and 10 bases stayed unmatched.

In DNA form, the CDR3 reads TGTGCCAGCAGTTTCGGCGGAAGCTCCTACGAGCAGTACTTC. It yields the protein CASSFGGSSYEQYF. The chain is built from TRBV28 and TRBJ2-7, with no clear D. Trimming took off 3 bases at V and 0 bases at J, with 9 bases between the two ends. This CDR3 contains 14 residues. Germline assignment: CDR1 MDHEN and CDR2 SYDVKM.

The chain uses TRBV5-8 and TRBJ2-1; D perhaps matches TRBD2 (6 bases). Trimming cost V 2 bases and J 3 bases, with 12 bases left between them. CDR3 length: 15 amino acids. The V gene's germline CDR1 is SGHTS and CDR2 YDEGEE. DNA for the CDR3: TGTGCCAGCAGCTTTAGTGGGACTGGCTACAATGAGCAGTTCTTC. The encoded protein is CASSFSGTGYNEQFF.

In the case of this clone: At one boundary the junction diverges from the germline segment, which might be a read error. CDR3 amino acids: CASSALPDLTMLVF. For the CDR3, the DNA is TGTGCCAGCAGCGCCCTGCCGGACTTAACTATGTTGGTGTTC. This chain connects TRBV9 to TRBJ1-2, with D unresolved. The germline CDR1 and CDR2 sequences are SGDLS and YYNGEE. The CDR3 consists of 14 residues.

The chain employs TRBV11-2 and TRBJ2-1; 9 nucleotides agree with TRBD2. V dropped 5 bases and J dropped 0; count of bases not matched to a gene: 8. CDR3 length: 17 amino acids. Germline assignment: CDR1 SGHAT and CDR2 FQNNGV. CDR3 in amino acids: CASSPLAGGPSYNEQFF. The CDR3 bases are TGTGCCAGCAGCCCCCTGGCGGGGGGGCCCTCCTACAATGAGCAGTTCTTC.

The gene calls are TRBV4-2 and TRBJ2-3, with a weak D call TRBD2 (5 bases). V was trimmed by 4 bases and J by 6 bases, leaving 11 bases between them. CDR1 is LGHNA, CDR2 YNFKEQ, per germline. This CDR3 contains 13 residues. The CDR3 sequence: CASSLGLLDTQYF. The CDR3 DNA reads TGTGCCAGCAGCCTTGGACTCCTGGATACGCAGTATTTT.

The rearrangement links TRBV2 to TRBJ2-5; possibly TRBD2 for D (6 bases). Germline V gene sequence: CDR1 SNHLY, CDR2 FYNNEI. The V end was cut by 7 bases, the J end by 5 bases, with 17 bases between. CDR3 length: 14 residues. The CDR3 loop is CASTAGPHPETQYF. In DNA form, the CDR3 reads TGTGCCAGCACCGCGGGGCCCCACCCGGAGACCCAGTACTTC.

The chain links TRBV7-9 to TRBJ2-5, with 12 bases matching TRBD2. Trimming took 0 bases from V and 2 from J; bases not matched to a gene: 7. The CDR3 runs 18 residues. Germline V gives CDR1 SEHNR, CDR2 FQNEAQ (reference sequence). CDR3 sequence: CASSLARTSGDNQETQYF. DNA for the CDR3: TGTGCCAGCAGCTTAGCCCGGACTAGCGGGGACAATCAAGAGACCCAGTACTTC.

This chain connects TRBV2 to TRBJ1-6; TRBD1 aligns across 10 bases. The germline V gene encodes CDR1 SNHLY and CDR2 FYNNEI. J gave up 8 bases and V 4 bases, and 2 bases lay outside the gene matches. The CDR3 consists of 14 residues. CDR3 bases: TGTGCCAGCAGTGGGACAGGGGGGTATTCACCCCTCCACTTT. Its protein is CASSGTGGYSPLHF. Together with reference TRBV2 and TRBJ1-6, the CDR3 gives the full variable domain: EPEVTQTPSHQVTQMGQEVILRCVPISNHLYFYWYRQILGQKVEFLVSFYNNEISEKSEIFDDQFSVERPDGSNFTLKIRSTKLEDSAMYFCASSGTGGYSPLHFGNGTRLTVT.